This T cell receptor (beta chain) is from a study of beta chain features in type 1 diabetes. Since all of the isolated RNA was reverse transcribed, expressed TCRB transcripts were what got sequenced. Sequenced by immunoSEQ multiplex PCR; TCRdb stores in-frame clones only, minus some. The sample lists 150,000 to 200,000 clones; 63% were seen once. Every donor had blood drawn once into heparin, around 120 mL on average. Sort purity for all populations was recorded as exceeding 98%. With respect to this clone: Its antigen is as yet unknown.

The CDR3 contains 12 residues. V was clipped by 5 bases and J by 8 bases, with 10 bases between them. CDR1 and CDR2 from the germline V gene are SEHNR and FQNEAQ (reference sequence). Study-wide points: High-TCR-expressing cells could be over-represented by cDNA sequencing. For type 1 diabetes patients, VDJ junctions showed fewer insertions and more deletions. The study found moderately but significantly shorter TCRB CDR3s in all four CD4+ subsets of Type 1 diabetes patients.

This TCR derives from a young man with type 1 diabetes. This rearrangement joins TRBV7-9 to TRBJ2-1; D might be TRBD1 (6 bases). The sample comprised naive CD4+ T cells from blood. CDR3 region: CASSLGQDEQFF. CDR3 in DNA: TGTGCCAGCAGCCTGGGACAAGATGAGCAGTTCTTC.